These 4 T cell receptor beta chains originate from one sample sequenced in a study of blood T cells in healthy people across ages. The use of a sample-barcoded 5' primer and a J-beta primer mix characterized a second PCR of about 7 to 12 cycles. TCRdb fed the 5' RACE reads into MiXCR, producing one record per CDR3 protein. The sample has around 1,000,000 distinct CDR3 sequences, more than 30% seen once; the top ten hold about an eighth. The sample comprised blood. These receptors came from a man between 18 and 35 years old in good health.

CDR3 DNA sequence: TGCAGTGCTAGAGAGTTGGGATGGTCTGAGCAGTTCTTC. The encoded protein is CSARELGWSEQFF. The gene calls are TRBV20-1 and TRBJ2-1; D call uncertain. Germline V gene lookup returns CDR1 DFQATT and CDR2 SNEGSKA (reference sequence). With 0 bases removed from V and 9 bases from J, the gap between germline ends came to 12 bases. The CDR3 has 13 residues.

This chain links TRBV4-2 with TRBJ2-1, with 7 bases lining up with TRBD1. V lost 6 bases to trimming and J lost 6 bases; unmatched junction nucleotides: 11. The length of the CDR3 is 15 residues. Germline lookup yields CDR1 LGHNA and CDR2 YNFKEQ. CDR3 sequence reads: CASRPRDSIGNEQFF. CDR3 coding DNA: TGTGCCAGCAGGCCCCGGGACAGCATTGGCAATGAGCAGTTCTTC.

The rearrangement joins TRBV10-3 to TRBJ1-1; maybe TRBD1 (6 bases). This CDR3 region has 13 residues. Germline loops: CDR1 ENHRY, CDR2 SYGVKD. V was cut by 6 bases and J by 5 bases, with 13 bases left in between. CDR3 amino acids: CAISRAQGTEAFF. In nucleotides, the CDR3 is TGTGCCATCAGCCGGGCCCAGGGGACTGAAGCTTTCTTT.

A few counts support this clonotype. The rearrangement joins TRBV4-3 to TRBJ2-7, with unresolved D. Germline CDR1 is LGHNA and CDR2 is YSLEER. The CDR3 has 13 amino acids. V was pared by 2 bases and J by 7 bases, with 12 bases between. The chain's CDR3 is CASSQTTDNEQYF. CDR3 DNA: TGCGCCAGCAGCCAAACGACTGACAATGAGCAGTACTTC.